The following is a T cell receptor beta chain sequence with its context. Libraries were prepared by immunoSEQ multiplex PCR; TCRdb keeps only in-frame clonotypes and omits some of them. Of around 100,000 clones detected, 90% appear once; the ten largest clones hold approximately 0.76%. The sample is drawn from a study of T cell changes during pregnancy in multiple sclerosis. Germline CDR1 reads MNHNS; CDR2 reads SASEGT. The CDR3 has 13 amino acids. The trim removed 5 bases at V and 5 bases at J, leaving 6 bases unmatched. The V call is TRBV6-1, the J call TRBJ2-7; the match to TRBD2 covers 7 bases. The sequences come from peripheral blood, collected in the second trimester of pregnancy. The sequence was collected from a female donor in good health, enrolled as a control in a pregnancy study. The CDR3 sequence is CASSREVRNEQYF. CDR3 sequence (DNA): TGTGCCAGCAGTCGGGAGGTGAGGAACGAGCAGTACTTC.